A single sample gave rise to the 12 T cell receptor beta chains below, sequenced in a study of shared clonotypes between healthy human individuals. Repertoires were generated with immunoSEQ multiplex PCR, while TCRdb's copy carries only in-frame clones and drops some. The table lists over 750,000 clones, about 96% of them singletons, with about 0.25% in the top ten. Selected positively for CCR7 and CD45RO-negative, naive CD8 cells excluded terminally differentiated effector memory CD45RA+ cells. Material for sequencing was naive CD8+ T cells sorted from blood. The origin of the receptors is a man aged 30 to 45 in good health.

CDR3 residues: CASSLSRRVTYEQYF. The DNA of the CDR3 is TGTGCCAGCAGTTTATCCCGACGGGTCACCTACGAGCAGTACTTC. The chain recombines TRBV27 with TRBJ2-7; D gene unclear. This CDR3 spans 15 amino acids. The V end was cut by 0 bases, the J end by 2 bases, with 11 bases between. Germline CDR1 is MNHEY and CDR2 is SMNVEV (reference sequence).

This clone is a singleton in its sample. One junction end does not reproduce the germline sequence, and a read error may be involved. The rearrangement joins TRBV15 to TRBJ2-1; D may be TRBD1 (5 bases). The CDR3 length is 14 residues. Looked up from germline, CDR1 is LNHNV and CDR2 is YYDKDF (reference sequence). CDR3 nucleotides: TGTGCCGCCAGCAGATTTCAGGGAAACAATGAGCAGTTCTTC. This gives the protein CAASRFQGNNEQFF.

The chain uses TRBV4-1 and TRBJ2-1; 9 bases are a match to TRBD2. The germline V gene encodes CDR1 MGHRA and CDR2 YSYEKL. The CDR3 loop spans 17 amino acids. Unmatched junction bases numbered 17, after V lost 5 bases and J lost 9 bases. The CDR3 here is CASSKQALGGRASEQFF. CDR3 nucleotide sequence: TGCGCCAGCAGCAAACAAGCTCTAGGCGGGAGGGCCAGTGAGCAGTTCTTC.

This chain connects TRBV19 to TRBJ1-5; no definite D call. CDR3 length equals 15 residues. Trimming pared 2 bases from V and 1 base from J, leaving 9 bases between. Germline CDR1 is LNHDA and CDR2 is SQIVND (reference sequence). The CDR3 region is CASSIIPQSNQPQHF. The CDR3 DNA reads as TGTGCCAGTAGTATAATCCCCCAAAGCAATCAGCCCCAGCATTTT.

The rearrangement joins TRBV18 to TRBJ2-5; D is possibly TRBD2 (7 bases). CDR3 length equals 17 residues. The ends were cut back, 2 bases at V and 2 bases at J, with 18 bases in the middle. CDR1 and CDR2 from the germline V gene are KGHSH and LQKENI. The DNA of the CDR3 is TGTGCCAGCTCACCAACTGCGGGGGCGTTTGGTCAAGAGACCCAGTACTTC. Translation gives CASSPTAGAFGQETQYF.

V is TRBV28 and J is TRBJ2-2; a weak D match, TRBD2 (7 bases). Per germline, CDR1 MDHEN and CDR2 SYDVKM. The CDR3 contains 15 residues. Trimming removed 5 bases at V and 5 bases at J, with 15 bases between. The CDR3: CASSAGGRGTGELFF. For the CDR3, the DNA is TGTGCCAGCAGTGCCGGGGGGCGTGGGACCGGGGAGCTGTTTTTT. The full variable domain, its missing parts supplied by reference TRBV28 and TRBJ2-2, is DVKVTQSSRYLVKRTGEKVFLECVQDMDHENMFWYRQDPGLGLRLIYFSYDVKMKEKGDIPEGYSVSREKKERFSLILESASTNQTSMYLCASSAGGRGTGELFFGEGSRLTVL.

V usage is TRBV18 and J usage is TRBJ1-2; D is unclear. The CDR3 extends over 15 amino acids. CDR1 is KGHSH and CDR2 is LQKENI in the germline V gene. The V and J ends lost 0 bases and 6 bases respectively, with 14 bases between them. CDR3 sequence: CASSPPDGRWDGYTF. The CDR3 coding sequence is TGTGCCAGCTCACCACCGGATGGTCGGTGGGATGGCTACACCTTC.

The chain has TRBV6-4 and TRBJ2-7; TRBD1 or TRBD2 may be the D gene (6 bases each). Germline V lookup: CDR1 MRHNA, CDR2 SNTAGT. V was clipped by 7 bases and J by 5 bases, with 18 bases between them. The CDR3 runs to 14 residues. CDR3 nucleotide sequence: TGTGCCAGCATGCCGGGGGCTGTCCCCCACGAGCAGTACTTC. Translating gives CASMPGAVPHEQYF.

The J gene is TRBJ2-7, the V gene TRBV7-9, with D perhaps matching TRBD1 (6 bases). The CDR3 is 13 amino acids. The germline gives CDR1 SEHNR, CDR2 FQNEAQ (reference sequence). V lost 8 bases and J 1 base, leaving 12 bases between the germline ends. This CDR3 is CASVAGASYEQYF. The CDR3 nucleotides read TGTGCCAGCGTGGCAGGGGCTTCCTACGAGCAGTACTTC.

CDR3: CASSPPSWVRLNEQFF. CDR3 coding DNA: TGTGCCAGCTCACCACCTAGTTGGGTCCGCTTAAATGAGCAGTTCTTC. The rearrangement uses TRBV18 and TRBJ2-1; D is uncertain. Germline assignment: CDR1 KGHSH and CDR2 LQKENI. The CDR3 runs 16 residues. V dropped 0 bases and J dropped 7 bases, with 16 bases sitting between them.

The rearrangement links TRBV27 to TRBJ2-7; D call uncertain. The V end lost 2 bases, the J end lost 3 bases, and 11 bases lay between the germline ends. This CDR3 has 14 amino acids. From germline, CDR1 is MNHEY and CDR2 SMNVEV (reference sequence). The CDR3 here is CASSLQAIYYEQYF. In nucleotides, the CDR3 is TGTGCCAGCAGTTTACAGGCTATTTACTACGAGCAGTACTTC.

This clone has just one count. This chain joins TRBV29-1 and TRBJ2-7; the D gene is possibly TRBD1 (5 bases). Germline CDR1 and CDR2: SQVTM and ANQGSEA. CDR3 size: 12 residues. Between the trimmed V and J ends, which lost 6 bases and 6 bases, there was a span of 15 bases. The CDR3: CSVGPQGSEQYF. CDR3 bases: TGCAGCGTGGGGCCTCAGGGCTCCGAGCAGTACTTC.